The entry that follows covers one T cell receptor beta chain sequence. What it binds is unknown. The CDR3 runs 15 residues. CDR1 is MNHEY and CDR2 is SMNVEV in the germline V gene (reference sequence). Trimming took 8 bases from V and 7 from J, leaving 20 bases between them. The data were obtained in a study of cytomegalovirus exposure and HLA in healthy donors. Study observations and caveats: Other equally common chains were less clonally expanded than HLA-associated TCR beta chains, a later analysis showed.

The PCR contained 60 Vbeta and 13 Jbeta primers. In the source study's methods: Later reanalysis found 75 million to 95 million unique TCR beta chains, around 10 million of them shared. Profiling relied on immunoSEQ multiplex PCR, and the TCRdb table lists in-frame clones only, not all of them. That table gives V, J and clone size, and the DNA gave D and trimming. The sample contains roughly 70,000 clones, 74% of which appear only once. The TCR comes from a human donor in good health. The V call is TRBV27, the J call TRBJ1-4; TRBD1 might be the D (5 bases). Source material: PBMCs. The CDR3 DNA follows: TGTGCCAGCTCGAACGCGGGGGTTCGTGGTGAAAAACTGTTTTTT. It translates to CASSNAGVRGEKLFF.